This T cell receptor beta chain derives from a study of blood T cell repertoires in COVID-19. Background on the study: Donors in the United States, Italy and Spain gave samples during acute or convalescent COVID-19. The analysed material was cDNA or gDNA that came from T cells, B-cell-depleted T cells, or PBMCs.

CDR1 and CDR2 (germline): SGHNT, YENEEA. The V and J ends lost 1 base and 6 bases respectively, with 9 bases between them. This CDR3 is built from 14 residues. A single count supports this clone. Original methodology: Nucleated cell counts were estimated from reference gene primer amplification. Data came from immunoSEQ multiplex PCR; TCRdb stores just in-frame clones and leaves some out. The DNA was the basis for D and trimming; V, J and clone size are from that table. The data contain some 250,000 clones, roughly 89% of them singletons. The chain employs TRBV11-3 and TRBJ2-2; no clear D. The receptor was isolated from a man aged 25-45 years who had recovered from COVID-19. What was sequenced was peripheral blood. The CDR3 DNA reads TGTGCCAGCAGCTTAGGGGTAGGAGCCGGGGAGCTGTTTTTT. Translation: CASSLGVGAGELFF.